A single sample gave rise to the 32 T cell receptor beta chains below, sequenced in a study of CD8 T cells in acute hepatitis C reinfection. Study-level points and caveats: TRBV04 and TRBV06 were preferentially used in all groups, not explained by naive pool overrepresentation.

Data came from immunoSEQ multiplex PCR; TCRdb stores just in-frame clones and leaves some out. The data contain approximately 2,500 clones, roughly 64% of them seen just once; the ten biggest clones take up 10% to 12%. Time point noted: at least 347 days after estimated infection, following spontaneous clearance. No in vitro expansion preceded sequencing of these hepatitis C virus-specific cells, which were studied ex vivo. The sample here was HCV NS3-1073 tetramer-sorted CD8+ T cells from PBMCs, taken at follow-up. These receptors originate from a man aged 40-55 years who spontaneously cleared hepatitis C infection.

The chain combines TRBV27 with TRBJ1-2; D not certain. The V end lost 3 bases, the J end lost 3 bases, and 14 bases lay between the germline ends. Per germline, CDR1 MNHEY and CDR2 SMNVEV (reference sequence). This CDR3 has 15 amino acids. CDR3 amino acids: CASSFVTTLHYGYTF. CDR3 in DNA: TGTGCCAGCAGTTTCGTAACCACGTTGCACTATGGCTACACCTTC.

A single count supports this clone. V gene TRBV25-1 combines with J gene TRBJ1-2; perhaps TRBD1 as D (5 bases). Germline values: CDR1 MGHDK, CDR2 SYGVNS. The ends were cut back, 2 bases at V and 2 bases at J, with 12 bases in the middle. There are 15 residues in the CDR3. The CDR3 spells CASSETGLTNYGYTF. For the CDR3, the DNA is TGTGCCAGCAGTGAAACAGGATTAACAAACTATGGCTACACCTTC.

The chain joins TRBV6-5 to TRBJ2-1; TRBD1 is a possible D gene (5 bases). This CDR3 region has 13 residues. CDR1 is MNHEY, CDR2 SVGAGI, per germline. The V end was cut by 3 bases, the J end by 8 bases, with 11 bases between. The CDR3 loop reads CASSYPGSDEQFF. The CDR3 DNA reads as TGTGCCAGCAGTTATCCAGGGTCCGATGAGCAGTTCTTC.

This chain connects TRBV19 to TRBJ1-2; no firm D call. This CDR3 has 14 residues. Germline V gene lookup returns CDR1 LNHDA and CDR2 SQIVND (reference sequence). The ends were cut back, 4 bases at V and 2 bases at J, with 11 bases in the middle. CDR3 sequence reads: CASSSRSINYGYTF. CDR3 coding DNA: TGTGCCAGTAGTAGTCGAAGTATCAACTATGGCTACACCTTC.

In this sample, this clone turned up once. V usage is TRBV2 and J usage is TRBJ1-1; 7 bases match TRBD1. V was clipped by 8 bases and J by 4 bases; unmatched bases: 4. CDR1 and CDR2 from the germline V gene are SNHLY and FYNNEI. The CDR3 consists of 12 residues. DNA for the CDR3: TGTGCCAGCGCCCGGGACAGCACTGAAGCTTTCTTT. Translation gives CASARDSTEAFF.

The genes are TRBV4-3 and TRBJ1-2, with a possible D match to TRBD1 (5 bases). The V and J ends lost 1 base and 6 bases respectively, with 18 bases between them. This CDR3 spans 16 amino acids. The germline V gene encodes CDR1 LGHNA and CDR2 YSLEER. This CDR3 is CASSQGSPGQGDGYTF. DNA of the CDR3: TGCGCCAGCAGCCAAGGTAGCCCTGGGCAGGGTGATGGCTACACCTTC.

A note on this clone: Within the sample, other DNA sequences also encode this same CDR3. The J gene is TRBJ2-3, the V gene TRBV29-1; D is ambiguous. This CDR3 is 14 amino acids long. The germline CDR1 and CDR2 sequences are SQVTM and ANQGSEA. The V and J ends lost 3 bases and 2 bases respectively, with 12 bases between them. CDR3 region: CSVETRSFTDTQYF. The DNA for the CDR3 is TGCAGCGTTGAGACCCGGAGCTTCACAGATACGCAGTATTTT.

This clone was observed once. The chain is built from TRBV5-4 and TRBJ2-7; 9 nucleotides match TRBD1. The germline V gene has CDR1 SGHNT and CDR2 YYREEE (reference sequence). J gave up 0 bases and V 5 bases, and 3 bases lay outside the gene matches. The CDR3 totals 14 residues. The CDR3 sequence: CASSWDRVSYEQYF. The CDR3 DNA sequence: TGTGCCAGCAGTTGGGACAGGGTCTCCTACGAGCAGTACTTC.

The gene calls are TRBV25-1 and TRBJ1-4; D remains ambiguous. The germline V and J ends were trimmed by 5 bases and 10 bases, with 8 bases remaining between them. Germline values: CDR1 MGHDK, CDR2 SYGVNS. The CDR3 covers 11 residues. Here the CDR3 DNA reads TGTGCCAGCAGTCCCCTGGGAAAACTGTTTTTT. This gives the protein CASSPLGKLFF.

This clone showed up just a few times. The chain joins TRBV5-5 to TRBJ2-7; D remains unclear. The V and J ends lost 4 bases and 0 bases respectively, with 14 bases between them. This CDR3 contains 15 residues. Germline assignment: CDR1 SGHKS and CDR2 YYEKEE (reference sequence). The CDR3 protein is CASSHHPGSSYEQYV. In nucleotides, the CDR3 is TGTGCCAGCAGCCACCATCCGGGCAGCTCCTACGAGCAGTACGTC.

This chain joins TRBV27 and TRBJ2-7; D call uncertain. V lost 4 bases to trimming and J lost 10 bases, with 11 bases between them. Per the germline V gene, CDR1 is MNHEY and CDR2 is SMNVEV (reference sequence). CDR3 length: 11 amino acids. The CDR3 loop is CASSSVWEQYV. CDR3 DNA: TGTGCCAGCAGTTCCGTGTGGGAACAGTACGTC.

The J gene is TRBJ2-5, the V gene TRBV19; 14 nucleotides line up with TRBD2. The CDR3 is 15 amino acids. The germline V gene has CDR1 LNHDA and CDR2 SQIVND (reference sequence). With 6 bases clipped from V and 5 bases from J, the junction kept 5 bases outside the gene matches. CDR3 bases: TGTGCCAGTAGCATGACTAGCGGGGGGGCTGAGACCCAGTACTTC. Translated, it gives CASSMTSGGAETQYF.

The rearrangement links TRBV30 to TRBJ1-2; the D is unclear. CDR1 and CDR2 from the germline V gene are GTSNPN and SVGIG (reference sequence). CDR3 length equals 12 residues. Deletions cut 1 base from V and 2 bases from J, with 5 bases between. CDR3 DNA: TGTGCCTGGAGTGAACAGAACTATGGCTACACCTTC. It encodes CAWSEQNYGYTF.

This clone was detected a few times. The V and J genes are TRBV6-1 and TRBJ2-5; possibly TRBD2 for D (6 bases). V lost 8 bases and J 5 bases, leaving 12 bases between the germline ends. The CDR3 has 12 residues. Looked up from germline, CDR1 is MNHNS and CDR2 is SASEGT. The CDR3 coding sequence is TGTGCCAGCCTCGGGACTTGGGAGACCCAGTACTTC. It translates to CASLGTWETQYF.

This rearrangement joins TRBV5-1 to TRBJ2-2; 8 bases fit TRBD1. Germline CDR1 SGHRS, CDR2 YFSETQ. The CDR3 extends over 16 amino acids. The trim removed 0 bases at V and 5 bases at J, leaving 6 bases unmatched. The DNA for the CDR3 is TGCGCCAGCAGCTTGGGGGACAGGTACCCGACCGGGGAGCTGTTTTTT. It yields the protein CASSLGDRYPTGELFF.

The sample holds a few counts of this clone. V is TRBV5-1 and J is TRBJ1-1, with 7 bases matching TRBD1. The ends lost 2 bases at V and 1 base at J; junction bases unmatched: 5. The CDR3 covers 15 residues. Germline assignment: CDR1 SGHRS and CDR2 YFSETQ. The chain's CDR3 is CASSLGGTQNTEAFF. In DNA form, the CDR3 reads TGCGCCAGCAGCTTAGGGGGCACGCAGAACACTGAAGCTTTCTTT.

The chain employs TRBV1 and TRBJ1-6; the table calls TRBD1, which could not be checked here. TRBV1 is reported as a pseudogene. The CDR3 has 14 amino acids. CDR3 DNA: TGCACCAGCAGCCCTACAGGGACCGGTTCACCCCTCCACTTT. Translating it yields CTSSPTGTGSPLHF.

The chain links TRBV7-9 to TRBJ1-1; D is uncertain. V lost 2 bases, J lost 4 bases, and 2 bases lay in between. CDR1 SEHNR and CDR2 FQNEAQ come from the germline V gene (reference sequence). This CDR3 has 11 residues. This CDR3 reads CASSLSTEAFF. CDR3 bases: TGTGCCAGCAGCTTAAGCACTGAAGCTTTCTTT.

The sample holds a few counts of this clone. This sequence joins TRBV28 and TRBJ1-1, with TRBD1 as a possible D gene (6 bases). The V and J ends lost 4 bases and 0 bases respectively, with 18 bases between them. The CDR3 is 17 amino acids. Germline loops: CDR1 MDHEN, CDR2 SYDVKM. CDR3 loop: CASSSIRTANMNTEAFF. CDR3 sequence (DNA): TGTGCCAGCAGTTCGATACGGACAGCAAACATGAACACTGAAGCTTTCTTT.

V gene TRBV9 combines with J gene TRBJ1-2, with a weak D call TRBD1 (5 bases). The CDR3 totals 13 residues. From germline, CDR1 is SGDLS and CDR2 YYNGEE. V was shortened by 0 bases and J by 7 bases, with 10 bases between the two germline ends. The CDR3 bases are TGTGCCAGCAGCGTAGGCAGGGAGGGTGGCTACACCTTC. Its translation is CASSVGREGGYTF.

Notes on this clone: No conserved phenylalanine or tryptophan ends this CDR3, so it is likely a read error. CDR3 nucleotide sequence: TGCGCCAGCAGCTTGAACGTGGGGGGTGGCTCCTACGAGCAGTACCTC. It encodes CASSLNVGGGSYEQYL. The chain employs TRBV5-1 and TRBJ2-7, with D maybe TRBD2 (6 bases). Trimming removed 1 base at V and 0 bases at J, with 14 bases between. The CDR3 consists of 16 residues. Germline V lookup: CDR1 SGHRS, CDR2 YFSETQ.

The genes are TRBV29-1 and TRBJ2-5; possibly TRBD2 for D (6 bases). V lost 5 bases and J 7 bases, leaving 11 bases between the germline ends. The CDR3 is made up of 11 amino acids. Per the germline V gene, CDR1 is SQVTM and CDR2 is ANQGSEA. The CDR3 sequence is CSVTGGGTQYF. CDR3 nucleotides: TGCAGCGTTACCGGGGGTGGGACCCAGTACTTC.

The chain joins TRBV5-6 to TRBJ1-1, with unresolved D. V was cut by 3 bases and J by 0 bases, with 6 bases left in between. Germline-derived CDR1 and CDR2 are SGHDT and YYEEEE. The CDR3 runs to 13 residues. The CDR3 spells CASSYDLNTEAFF. The CDR3 coding sequence is TGTGCCAGCAGCTACGACTTGAACACTGAAGCTTTCTTT.

As to this clone: This could be a read error, since a much larger clone is one nucleotide away. The sample contains more than one DNA sequence encoding this CDR3. The chain uses TRBV5-5 and TRBJ2-7, with 10 bases that match TRBD1. The CDR3 is 16 amino acids. V was pared by 4 bases and J by 2 bases, with 9 bases of the junction left unmatched. Germline CDR1 SGHKS, CDR2 YYEKEE (reference sequence). The DNA for the CDR3 is TGTGCCAGCAGCCAAGAAGGGACAGGGGCCCCCTACGAGCAGTACTTC. Translating it yields CASSQEGTGAPYEQYF. The variable domain in full, with the rest retrieved from reference TRBV5-5 and TRBJ2-7, is DAGVTQSPTHLIKTRGQQVTLRCSPISGHKSVSWYQQVLGQGPQFIFQYYEKEERGRGNFPDRFSARQFPNYSSELNVNALLLGDSALYLCASSQEGTGAPYEQYFGPGTRLTVT.

By proportion, this clone is large. This rearrangement joins TRBV27 to TRBJ1-2; weak D call: TRBD1 (6 bases). Between the trimmed V and J ends, which lost 0 bases and 5 bases, there was a span of 10 bases. The CDR3 covers 14 residues. Germline assignment: CDR1 MNHEY and CDR2 SMNVEV (reference sequence). CDR3 amino acids: CASSLSVQGYGYTF. The CDR3 nucleotides are TGTGCCAGCAGTTTATCGGTGCAGGGGTATGGCTACACCTTC.

The V gene is TRBV5-6, the J gene TRBJ1-1; D may be TRBD1 (5 bases). V dropped 1 base and J dropped 5 bases, with 6 bases sitting between them. The CDR3 has 12 amino acids. Germline V gene lookup returns CDR1 SGHDT and CDR2 YYEEEE. Written as DNA, the CDR3 is TGTGCCAGCAGCTTGAGGGGTACTGAAGCTTTCTTT. This translates into CASSLRGTEAFF.

The chain employs TRBV7-9 and TRBJ2-7; unclear D gene. There are 15 residues in the CDR3. V dropped 5 bases and J dropped 0 bases, with 14 bases sitting between them. From germline, CDR1 is SEHNR and CDR2 FQNEAQ (reference sequence). The CDR3: CASSPHTRPSYEQYF. For the CDR3, the DNA is TGTGCCAGCAGCCCCCACACCAGGCCCTCCTACGAGCAGTACTTC. The full variable domain, in which reference TRBV7-9 and TRBJ2-7 provide the parts outside the CDR3, is DTGVSQNPRHKITKRGQNVTFRCDPISEHNRLYWYRQTLGQGPEFLTYFQNEAQLEKSRLLSDRFSAERPKGSFSTLEIQRTEQGDSAMYLCASSPHTRPSYEQYFGPGTRLTVT.

This clone was detected a few times. This chain uses TRBV7-6 with TRBJ1-2, with D possibly being TRBD1 (6 bases). The CDR3 sequence is 14 residues long. Germline lookup yields CDR1 SGHVS and CDR2 FNYEAQ. V gave up 2 bases and J gave up 6 bases, with 13 bases separating them. The CDR3 region is CASSLYRAEDGYTF. The CDR3 DNA sequence: TGTGCCAGCAGCTTATACAGGGCTGAGGATGGCTACACCTTC. The variable domain in full, with the rest retrieved from reference TRBV7-6 and TRBJ1-2, is GAGVSQSPRYKVTKRGQDVALRCDPISGHVSLYWYRQALGQGPEFLTYFNYEAQQDKSGLPNDRFSAERPEGSISTLTIQRTEQRDSAMYRCASSLYRAEDGYTFGSGTRLTVV.

The chain has TRBV5-4 and TRBJ2-5; 7 nucleotides match TRBD1. The germline CDR1 and CDR2 sequences are SGHNT and YYREEE (reference sequence). After removal of 1 base from V and 5 bases from J, the junction contained 8 bases not matched to a gene. CDR3 length equals 15 residues. CDR3 loop: CASSLRGGRGETQYF. The CDR3 nucleotides are TGTGCCAGCAGCTTGCGAGGGGGCCGAGGGGAGACCCAGTACTTC. The full variable domain, in which reference TRBV5-4 and TRBJ2-5 provide the parts outside the CDR3, is ETGVTQSPTHLIKTRGQQVTLRCSSQSGHNTVSWYQQALGQGPQFIFQYYREEENGRGNFPPRFSGLQFPNYSSELNVNALELDDSALYLCASSLRGGRGETQYFGPGTRLLVL.

This chain joins TRBV5-4 and TRBJ2-3, with 9 bases lining up with TRBD2. Germline CDR1 SGHNT, CDR2 YYREEE (reference sequence). CDR3 length: 15 residues. Trimming at V came to 4 bases and at J to 3 bases, leaving 6 bases not matched to a gene. Written as DNA, the CDR3 is TGTGCCAGCAGCCAAGAGCTAGCGGGAACAGATACGCAGTATTTT. Its protein is CASSQELAGTDTQYF. The variable domain in full, with the rest retrieved from reference TRBV5-4 and TRBJ2-3, is ETGVTQSPTHLIKTRGQQVTLRCSSQSGHNTVSWYQQALGQGPQFIFQYYREEENGRGNFPPRFSGLQFPNYSSELNVNALELDDSALYLCASSQELAGTDTQYFGPGTRLTVL.

The J gene is TRBJ1-1, the V gene TRBV29-1; no firm D call. Deletions cut 2 bases from V and 6 bases from J, with 13 bases between. The germline V gene encodes CDR1 SQVTM and CDR2 ANQGSEA. This CDR3 spans 13 amino acids. The chain's CDR3 is CSVESGDTAEAFF. The CDR3 bases are TGCAGCGTTGAATCTGGCGACACAGCTGAAGCTTTCTTT.

The rearrangement joins TRBV4-1 to TRBJ2-7; 9 bases fit TRBD1. The CDR3 length is 16 residues. Germline CDR1 MGHRA, CDR2 YSYEKL. Trimming at V came to 2 bases and at J to 4 bases, leaving 9 bases not matched to a gene. The CDR3: CASSQRRDRAQYEQYF. In DNA, the CDR3 is TGCGCCAGCAGCCAACGCCGGGACAGGGCCCAATACGAGCAGTACTTC.